This T cell receptor (beta chain) came from a study of identical twins. Findings of the study overall: The more abundant beta clonotypes in cord blood had fewer insertions, and memory repertoires did not show this.

V lost 6 bases, J lost 3 bases, and 11 bases lay in between. This CDR3 comprises 14 residues. Per germline, CDR1 SGHAT and CDR2 FQNNGV. Template switching supplied a universal primer site; unique molecular identifiers were carried on the cDNA. Each CDR3 protein gets one entry after TCRdb re-called the 5' RACE reads with MiXCR. Among hundreds of thousands of distinct CDR3 sequences, 20% to 25% were seen once, and the ten largest hold about 0.48%. Concerning this clonotype: Antigen: not known.

The sample also formed part of further work on yellow fever vaccine responses in identical twins.

This clonotype originated in a woman aged 18-30 years in good health. Material for sequencing was CD4+ T cells sorted from blood. The chain recombines TRBV11-2 with TRBJ2-2, with D possibly being TRBD2 (5 bases). CDR3 sequence (DNA): TGTGCCAGCAGGGAGGAATCCTACACCGGGGAGCTGTTTTTT. This translates into CASREESYTGELFF.